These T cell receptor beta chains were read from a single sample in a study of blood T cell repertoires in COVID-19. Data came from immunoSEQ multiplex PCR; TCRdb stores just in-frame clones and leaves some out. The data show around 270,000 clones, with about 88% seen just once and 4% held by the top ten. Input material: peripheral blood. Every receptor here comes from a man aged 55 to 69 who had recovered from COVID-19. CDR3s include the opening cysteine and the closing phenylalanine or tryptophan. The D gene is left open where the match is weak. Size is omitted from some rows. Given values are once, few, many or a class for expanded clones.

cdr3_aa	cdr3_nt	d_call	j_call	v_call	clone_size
CASSLVRQRNTGELFF	TGTGCCAGCAGCTTAGTGAGACAGAGGAACACCGGGGAGCTGTTTTTT	.	TRBJ2-2	TRBV7-8	.
CASSIQAGPPTEAFF	TGTGCCAGTAGTATTCAGGCAGGGCCCCCTACTGAAGCTTTCTTT	.	TRBJ1-1	TRBV19	.
CASSLGRDRVYGYTF	TGTGCCAGCAGCTTAGGCCGGGACAGGGTATATGGCTACACCTTC	TRBD1	TRBJ1-2	TRBV7-8	.
CASSQAGLAGGPEFF	TGCGCCAGCAGCCAAGCGGGCCTAGCGGGGGGGCCTGAGTTCTTC	TRBD2	TRBJ2-1	TRBV4-1	.
CASSGQGSTEAFF	TGTGCCAGCAGTGGCCAGGGTAGCACTGAAGCTTTCTTT	.	TRBJ1-1	TRBV2	.
CSASFDSSYNEQFF	TGCAGTGCTAGTTTTGACAGCTCCTACAATGAGCAGTTCTTC	.	TRBJ2-1	TRBV20-1	.
CAISEGRGPNTGELFF	TGTGCCATCAGTGAAGGCAGGGGGCCGAACACCGGGGAGCTGTTTTTT	TRBD1	TRBJ2-2	TRBV10-3	.
CATSDFPGIVGYTF	TGTGCCACCAGTGATTTTCCGGGGATTGTGGGCTACACCTTC	.	TRBJ1-2	TRBV24-1	.
CSAQRLRTSYNEQFF	TGCAGCGCTCAACGTCTTAGGACTAGCTACAATGAGCAGTTCTTC	TRBD2	TRBJ2-1	TRBV29-1	.
CASISGPNTGELFF	TGTGCCAGCATCAGTGGGCCGAACACCGGGGAGCTGTTTTTT	.	TRBJ2-2	TRBV19	once
CASSFGRGQETQYF	TGCGCCAGCAGCTTCGGCAGGGGCCAAGAGACCCAGTACTTC	.	TRBJ2-5	TRBV5-1	.
CASSSKAGVAYEQYF	TGTGCCAGCAGCTCCAAAGCCGGGGTCGCCTACGAGCAGTACTTC	.	TRBJ2-7	TRBV7-2	.
CASSLRPGDNYGYTF	TGTGCCAGCAGCTTACGGCCAGGCGACAACTATGGCTACACCTTC	.	TRBJ1-2	TRBV7-2	.
CASSPTSTDTQYF	TGTGCCAGCAGCCCAACTAGCACAGATACGCAGTATTTT	.	TRBJ2-3	TRBV7-9	.
CASSSQGAMNTEAFF	TGTGCCAGCAGTTCGCAGGGGGCTATGAACACTGAAGCTTTCTTT	TRBD1	TRBJ1-1	TRBV7-2	few
CATLVRQGSEKLFF	TGTGCCACCCTCGTTCGGCAGGGGTCTGAAAAACTGTTTTTT	.	TRBJ1-4	TRBV6-5	.
CASRRGGSSYNSPLHF	TGTGCCAGCAGGCGAGGAGGGAGCTCCTATAATTCACCCCTCCACTTT	.	TRBJ1-6	TRBV11-2	once
CASSPTSGGAYITDTQYF	TGTGCCAGCAGCCCTACTAGCGGGGGGGCCTATATCACAGATACGCAGTATTTT	TRBD2	TRBJ2-3	TRBV2	once
CASSSTTGNYGYTF	TGTGCCAGCAGCTCCACCACAGGGAACTATGGCTACACCTTC	.	TRBJ1-2	TRBV7-9	.
CASSLTVSFNTF	TGTGCCAGCAGCTTAACGGTGTCGTTCAACACCTTC	.	TRBJ1-2	TRBV7-2	.
CASSFGTGLNQPQHF	TGTGCCAGCAGCTTCGGGACAGGGCTAAATCAGCCCCAGCATTTT	TRBD1	TRBJ1-5	TRBV11-2	.
CASSLGGPNEQFF	TGTGCCAGCAGCTTGGGGGGGCCGAATGAGCAGTTCTTC	.	TRBJ2-1	TRBV7-8	.
CASSLEQGPYNEQFF	TGCGCCAGCAGCTTGGAACAGGGTCCCTACAATGAGCAGTTCTTC	.	TRBJ2-1	TRBV5-1	.
CASSLGRKGMNTEAFF	TGTGCCAGCAGCTTAGGGCGGAAGGGGATGAACACTGAAGCTTTCTTT	.	TRBJ1-1	TRBV7-3	.
CASSFQGDTQYF	TGTGCCAGCAGCTTCCAGGGGGATACGCAGTATTTT	.	TRBJ2-3	TRBV7-2	.
CASTQLLNQPQHF	TGTGCCAGCACCCAACTGCTTAATCAGCCCCAGCATTTT	.	TRBJ1-5	TRBV18	.
CASSSTSPHEQYF	TGTGCCAGCAGCTCGACTAGCCCCCACGAGCAGTACTTC	TRBD2	TRBJ2-7	TRBV5-4	.
CASSPTGTSGGEQYF	TGTGCCAGCAGCCCCACCGGGACTAGCGGGGGCGAGCAGTACTTC	TRBD2	TRBJ2-7	TRBV6-6	.
CASSLVAGGSTNYGYTF	TGCGCCAGCAGCTTGGTGGCAGGGGGCTCCACTAACTATGGCTACACCTTC	TRBD1	TRBJ1-2	TRBV5-1	.
CASSYPLGDQPQHF	TGTGCCAGCAGTTACCCCCTAGGGGATCAGCCCCAGCATTTT	.	TRBJ1-5	TRBV6-6	once
CASHLRGLNSPLHF	TGTGCCAGTCATCTACGGGGACTTAATTCACCCCTCCACTTT	.	TRBJ1-6	TRBV2	.
CASSLRGQHNSPLHF	TGTGCCAGCAGCCTAAGGGGACAGCATAATTCACCCCTCCACTTT	TRBD1	TRBJ1-6	TRBV9	.
CASSPLGLAPTSSTDTQYF	TGTGCCAGCAGTCCTCTTGGACTAGCGCCGACCAGTAGCACAGATACGCAGTATTTT	TRBD2	TRBJ2-3	TRBV3-1/TRBV3-2	.
CASSSGTGVHEQYF	TGCGCCAGCAGCTCCGGGACAGGGGTTCACGAGCAGTACTTC	TRBD1	TRBJ2-7	TRBV4-1	.
CASSPRTGRNQPQHF	TGTGCCAGCAGCCCCCGGACAGGACGGAATCAGCCCCAGCATTTT	TRBD1	TRBJ1-5	TRBV7-2	.
CASSPGGGGFYTQYF	TGTGCCAGCAGCCCCGGGGGCGGGGGGTTTTATACGCAGTATTTT	TRBD2	TRBJ2-3	TRBV7-2	.
CASRAEVFSYNEQFF	TGTGCCAGCAGGGCAGAGGTGTTTTCCTACAATGAGCAGTTCTTC	.	TRBJ2-1	TRBV6-5	.
CASRLTGSTEAFF	TGTGCCAGTAGGCTGACAGGATCCACTGAAGCTTTCTTT	.	TRBJ1-1	TRBV19	.
CASSWEHTGELFF	TGTGCCAGCAGTTGGGAGCACACCGGGGAGCTGTTTTTT	.	TRBJ2-2	TRBV6-5	.
CATSDTYSPGNEQFF	TGTGCCACCAGTGACACCTACTCGCCGGGTAATGAGCAGTTCTTC	.	TRBJ2-1	TRBV24-1	.
CASIIQGAHEKLFF	TGTGCCAGCATTATACAGGGGGCCCATGAAAAACTGTTTTTT	TRBD1	TRBJ1-4	TRBV6-5	.
CAISAGGTVYGYTF	TGTGCCATCAGTGCAGGGGGCACAGTCTATGGCTACACCTTC	TRBD1	TRBJ1-2	TRBV10-3	once
CASSVSEGFGYEQYF	TGTGCCAGCAGCGTATCGGAGGGGTTCGGCTACGAGCAGTACTTC	.	TRBJ2-7	TRBV9	few
CASSLVPGGKLGELFF	TGTGCCAGCAGCTTAGTTCCGGGGGGAAAGCTCGGGGAGCTGTTTTTT	TRBD2	TRBJ2-2	TRBV7-2	.
CASSLAVHNEQFF	TGTGCCAGCAGCTTGGCGGTCCACAATGAGCAGTTCTTC	.	TRBJ2-1	TRBV5-4	.
CASTRQVMNTEAFF	TGTGCCAGCACCAGACAGGTAATGAACACTGAAGCTTTCTTT	.	TRBJ1-1	TRBV6-5	.
CASSDRDRGGNQPQHF	TGTGCCAGCAGTGATCGCGACAGGGGAGGGAATCAGCCCCAGCATTTT	TRBD1	TRBJ1-5	TRBV6-1	.
CASSLGRGQAGELFF	TGTGCCAGCAGCTTAGGCAGGGGGCAGGCCGGGGAGCTGTTTTTT	TRBD1	TRBJ2-2	TRBV7-7	.
CASSWRGQPNQPQHF	TGTGCCAGCAGTTGGCGAGGACAGCCTAATCAGCCCCAGCATTTT	.	TRBJ1-5	TRBV27	.
CASSAGTSGGAGETQYF	TGTGCCAGCAGCGCCGGGACTAGCGGGGGGGCGGGAGAGACCCAGTACTTC	TRBD2	TRBJ2-5	TRBV9	.
CASSASGGASNEQFF	TGTGCCAGCAGCGCAAGCGGGGGGGCGTCCAATGAGCAGTTCTTC	TRBD2	TRBJ2-1	TRBV7-9	.
CASGSMPFGGGKNTEAFF	TGTGCTAGTGGTTCGATGCCTTTCGGGGGGGGGAAGAACACTGAAGCTTTCTTT	.	TRBJ1-1	TRBV12-5	.
CASSYSPGANVLTF	TGTGCCAGCAGTTACAGCCCTGGGGCCAACGTCCTGACTTTC	.	TRBJ2-6	TRBV6-5	.
CASSLIRGTGDNEQFF	TGTGCCAGCAGTTTAATTCGGGGGACAGGGGACAATGAGCAGTTCTTC	TRBD1	TRBJ2-1	TRBV27	.
CASSMLTGPGNTIYF	TGTGCCAGTAGTATGCTGACAGGGCCTGGAAACACCATATATTTT	TRBD1	TRBJ1-3	TRBV19	.
CASSFQGIRGSPLHF	TGTGCCAGCAGCTTCCAGGGGATACGGGGTTCACCCCTCCACTTT	.	TRBJ1-6	TRBV5-6	.
CASSERGGAGGTQYF	TGTGCCAGCAGTGAACGCGGGGGGGCCGGGGGTACGCAGTATTTT	TRBD2	TRBJ2-3	TRBV6-1	.
CASSWDSPTEQYF	TGCGCCAGCAGCTGGGACAGCCCTACCGAGCAGTACTTC	TRBD1	TRBJ2-7	TRBV5-1	.